This TCR beta chain is drawn from a study of blood T cells in healthy people across ages. Study background: Per every two T cells, about one barcoded beta molecule was captured by template switching. Study-wide results and caveats: Long-lived and aged donors differed, with more naive CD4+ cells and higher diversity in the long-lived.

CDR1 and CDR2 from the germline V gene are SNHLY and FYNNEI. The CDR3 consists of 15 residues. Unmatched junction bases numbered 12, after V lost 9 bases and J lost 4 bases. Together with a sample-barcoded 5' primer, a J-beta primer mix was included in a second PCR lasting roughly 6 to 12 cycles. Unique molecular identifiers of 12 random nucleotides labeled each cDNA. TCRdb analysed the 5' RACE reads with MiXCR anew, one entry per CDR3 protein. The table has some 1 million distinct CDR3 sequences, 40% to 55% seen once. On this clonotype: Its antigen is undetermined.

This chain uses TRBV2 with TRBJ2-1, with 7 bases identical to TRBD2. The clonotype comes from a woman aged 60-70 years in good health. The source material was blood. The CDR3 DNA sequence: TGTGCCAGTACCCCTGGCGCTAGCGGATACAATGAGCAGTTCTTC. Translating it yields CASTPGASGYNEQFF.